The clone carrying this TCR beta chain was seen only a few times. Its target is unknown. This entry comes from a study of T cell responses to AZD1222 COVID-19 vaccine. Study conclusions and caveats: Along spike, vaccine-associated CD4 TCRs were found throughout, with dominance at 160-218 and 743-854.

The CDR3 is made up of 13 amino acids. The germline CDR1 and CDR2 sequences are SGDLS and YYNGEE. Trimming pared 4 bases from V and 6 bases from J, leaving 13 bases between. Clones were sequenced by immunoSEQ multiplex PCR, and TCRdb holds only the in-frame ones, with some missing. The data show fewer than 85,000 clones, over 85% seen once. The origin of this receptor is an adult in good health. The sequences come from peripheral blood, collected on day 0 of AZD1222 vaccination. This rearrangement joins TRBV9 to TRBJ1-1; D is unclear. The CDR3 sequence is CASSPRTGPEAFF. Here the CDR3 DNA reads TGTGCCAGCAGCCCCCGGACTGGACCTGAAGCTTTCTTT.